Presented here are 5 T cell receptor beta chains from one specimen sequenced in a study of cytomegalovirus exposure and HLA in healthy donors. The PCR was carried out with 60 Vbeta primers and 13 Jbeta primers. Sequencing was performed with immunoSEQ multiplex PCR; in TCRdb, only in-frame clones are kept and a portion is missing. The sample includes roughly 150,000 clones, 76% seen only once; the top ten take approximately 3%. The sequenced sample consisted of PBMCs. These receptors were obtained from a male donor in good health and CMV-seronegative.

CDR3 residues: CASSLDILGEQYF. The CDR3 region has the DNA TGTGCCAGCAGCTTGGACATTCTGGGGGAGCAGTACTTC. The V and J genes are TRBV7-3 and TRBJ2-7, with D possibly TRBD1 on 5 matching bases. V shed 3 bases and J shed 7 bases, with 13 bases lying between them. Germline V lookup: CDR1 SGHTA, CDR2 FQGTGA. The CDR3 has 13 amino acids.

The chain is built from TRBV6-1 and TRBJ2-5, with D maybe TRBD1 (6 bases). V lost 4 bases and J 4 bases, leaving 25 bases between the germline ends. Germline values: CDR1 MNHNS, CDR2 SASEGT. The CDR3 is 18 amino acids. The CDR3 sequence is CASSALLKDSPTRETQYF. CDR3 nucleotides: TGTGCCAGCAGTGCATTGCTTAAGGACAGCCCTACGAGAGAGACCCAGTACTTC.

The CDR3, as DNA: TGTGCCAGCAGCTTACAGGGTTTTGACACTGAAGCTTTCTTT. Its translation is CASSLQGFDTEAFF. This chain connects TRBV5-8 to TRBJ1-1, with D possibly being TRBD1 (6 bases). The CDR3 is made up of 14 amino acids. Germline V CDR1 and CDR2: SGHTS, YDEGEE. Trimming pared 2 bases from V and 3 bases from J, leaving 11 bases between.

The V and J genes are TRBV28 and TRBJ2-7; D is possibly TRBD2 (6 bases). The CDR3 length is 11 residues. V shed 10 bases and J shed 3 bases, with 10 bases lying between them. Germline V gives CDR1 MDHEN, CDR2 SYDVKM. CDR3 DNA: TGTGCCACCACCGGGGGCTACGAGCAGTACTTC. It encodes CATTGGYEQYF.

The V and J genes are TRBV29-1 and TRBJ2-7, with 9 bases identical to TRBD1. This CDR3 has 13 residues. Trimming at V came to 3 bases and at J to 4 bases, leaving 4 bases not matched to a gene. CDR1 is SQVTM, CDR2 ANQGSEA, per germline. The CDR3 DNA follows: TGCAGCGTTGATTCCGGACAGGGGTACGAGCAGTACTTC. Amino acids: CSVDSGQGYEQYF.